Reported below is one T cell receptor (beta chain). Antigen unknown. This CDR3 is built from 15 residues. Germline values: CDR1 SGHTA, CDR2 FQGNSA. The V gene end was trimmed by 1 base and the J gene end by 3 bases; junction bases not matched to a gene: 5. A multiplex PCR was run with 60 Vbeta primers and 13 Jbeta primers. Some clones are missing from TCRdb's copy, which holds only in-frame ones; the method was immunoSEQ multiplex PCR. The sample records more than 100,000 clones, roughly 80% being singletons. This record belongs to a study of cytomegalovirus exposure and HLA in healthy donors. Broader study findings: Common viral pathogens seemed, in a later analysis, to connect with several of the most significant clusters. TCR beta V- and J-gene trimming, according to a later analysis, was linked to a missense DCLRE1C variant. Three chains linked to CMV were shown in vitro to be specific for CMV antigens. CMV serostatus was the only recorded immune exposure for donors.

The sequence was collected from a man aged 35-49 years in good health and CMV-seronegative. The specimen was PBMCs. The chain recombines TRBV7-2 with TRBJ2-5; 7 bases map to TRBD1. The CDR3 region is CASSLVIGQEETQYF. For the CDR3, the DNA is TGTGCCAGCAGCTTAGTAATTGGACAGGAAGAGACCCAGTACTTC.